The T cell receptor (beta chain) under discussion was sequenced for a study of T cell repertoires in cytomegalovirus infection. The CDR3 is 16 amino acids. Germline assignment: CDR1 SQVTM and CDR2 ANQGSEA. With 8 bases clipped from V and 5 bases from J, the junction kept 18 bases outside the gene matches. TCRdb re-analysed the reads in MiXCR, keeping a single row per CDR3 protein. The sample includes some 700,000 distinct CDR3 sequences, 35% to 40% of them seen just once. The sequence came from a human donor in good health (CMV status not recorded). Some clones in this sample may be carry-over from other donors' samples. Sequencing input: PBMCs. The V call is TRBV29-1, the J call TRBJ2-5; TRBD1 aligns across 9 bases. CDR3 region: CSPPVWGTGLLETQYF. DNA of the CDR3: TGCAGCCCCCCTGTGTGGGGGACAGGGTTGTTGGAGACCCAGTACTTC.